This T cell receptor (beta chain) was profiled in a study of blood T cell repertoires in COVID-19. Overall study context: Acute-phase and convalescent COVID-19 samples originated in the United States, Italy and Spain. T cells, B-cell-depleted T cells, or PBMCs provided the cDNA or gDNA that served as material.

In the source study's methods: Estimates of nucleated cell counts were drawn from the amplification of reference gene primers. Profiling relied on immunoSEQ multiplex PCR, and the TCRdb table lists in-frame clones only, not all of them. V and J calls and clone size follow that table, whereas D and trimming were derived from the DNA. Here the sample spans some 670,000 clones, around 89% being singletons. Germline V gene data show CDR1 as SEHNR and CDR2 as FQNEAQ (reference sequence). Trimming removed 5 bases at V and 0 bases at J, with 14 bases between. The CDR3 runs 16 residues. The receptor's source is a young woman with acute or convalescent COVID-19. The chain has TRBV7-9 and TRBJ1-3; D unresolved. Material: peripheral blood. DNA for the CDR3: TGTGCCAGCAGCCGACCTCCAGCGGCCTCTGGAAACACCATATATTTT. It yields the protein CASSRPPAASGNTIYF.